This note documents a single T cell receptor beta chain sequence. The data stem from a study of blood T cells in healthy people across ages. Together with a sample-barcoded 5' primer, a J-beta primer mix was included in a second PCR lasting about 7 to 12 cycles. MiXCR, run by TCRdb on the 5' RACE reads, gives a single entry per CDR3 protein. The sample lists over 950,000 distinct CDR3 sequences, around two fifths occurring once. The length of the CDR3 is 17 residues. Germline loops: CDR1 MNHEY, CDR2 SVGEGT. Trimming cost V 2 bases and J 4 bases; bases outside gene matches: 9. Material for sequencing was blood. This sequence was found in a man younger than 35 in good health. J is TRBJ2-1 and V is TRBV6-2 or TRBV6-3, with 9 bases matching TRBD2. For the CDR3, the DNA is TGTGCCAGCAGTTACCGGCCTAGCGGGGAGATTTACAATGAGCAGTTCTTC. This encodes CASSYRPSGEIYNEQFF.